A selection of T cell receptor beta chains follows, all from one sample in a study of blood T cells in healthy people across ages. Each CDR3 protein gets one entry after TCRdb re-called the 5' RACE reads with MiXCR. Of about 640,000 distinct CDR3 sequences in the sample, approximately 50% were seen once. The source material was blood. The receptor set was obtained from a man in his 60s in good health. Each CDR3 is given with its conserved first and last residue. A D gene is named only where the DNA matches it firmly. Clone size appears in some rows only: once, few, many, or a class for an expanded clone.

TRBJ2-1,NA,TRBV11-2,few,CASSLGPPRNNEQFF,TGTGCCAGCAGCTTAGGCCCCCCCAGAAACAATGAGCAGTTCTTC
TRBJ2-7,NA,TRBV11-2,few,CASSPSPLSYEQYF,TGTGCCAGCAGCCCGAGCCCTCTCTCCTACGAGCAGTACTTC
TRBJ2-5,TRBD1,TRBV20-1,NA,CSARDNRGPLETQYF,TGCAGTGCTAGAGACAACAGGGGGCCGTTGGAGACCCAGTACTTC
TRBJ2-1,TRBD2,TRBV7-7,NA,CASSFGSGDNEQFF,TGTGCCAGCAGCTTTGGGAGCGGGGACAATGAGCAGTTCTTC
TRBJ2-5,NA,TRBV7-9,many,CASSFTRGAETQYF,TGTGCCAGCAGCTTCACTAGGGGTGCTGAGACCCAGTACTTC
TRBJ1-2,NA,TRBV28,once,CASTSEWSVVYTF,TGTGCCAGCACCTCGGAGTGGTCTGTGGTCTACACCTTC
TRBJ2-6,TRBD1,TRBV5-1,NA,CASSAGTVSSGANVLTF,TGCGCCAGCAGCGCCGGGACAGTAAGCTCTGGGGCCAACGTCCTGACTTTC
TRBJ2-3,NA,TRBV6-1,few,CASRREGADTQYF,TGTGCCAGCAGGAGAGAGGGAGCAGATACGCAGTATTTT
TRBJ1-5,NA,TRBV7-2,NA,CASSFTIQSNQPQHF,TGTGCCAGCAGCTTTACGATCCAGAGCAATCAGCCCCAGCATTTT
TRBJ1-6,TRBD1,TRBV5-1,NA,CASSWGRDRGSPLHF,TGCGCCAGCAGCTGGGGCCGGGACAGGGGTTCACCCCTCCACTTT
TRBJ2-1,TRBD2,TRBV14,NA,CASSRTRGTPGGEQFF,TGTGCCAGCAGCCGAACTCGGGGGACCCCGGGGGGTGAGCAGTTCTTC
TRBJ1-2,NA,TRBV12-3/TRBV12-4,NA,CASSLRRPGPYGYTF,TGTGCCAGCAGCTTAAGGAGGCCAGGCCCCTATGGCTACACCTTC
TRBJ2-3,NA,TRBV2,few,CASTPNPGTDTQYF,TGTGCCAGCACCCCGAACCCTGGGACAGATACGCAGTATTTT
TRBJ1-5,NA,TRBV6-6,NA,CASSYSERNQPQHF,TGTGCCAGCAGTTACAGCGAGAGAAATCAGCCCCAGCATTTT
TRBJ2-5,TRBD2,TRBV4-2,NA,CASSPETSGGETQYF,TGTGCCAGCAGCCCAGAGACTAGCGGGGGTGAGACCCAGTACTTC
TRBJ2-4,TRBD1,TRBV7-2,few,CASSLEGTDSFIAKNIQYF,TGTGCCAGCAGCTTAGAGGGGACAGACTCCTTTATAGCCAAAAACATTCAGTACTTC
TRBJ2-3,TRBD2,TRBV12-3/TRBV12-4,NA,CASRAYSGKSTDTQYF,TGTGCCAGCAGAGCATATAGCGGGAAGAGCACAGATACGCAGTATTTT
TRBJ2-3,NA,TRBV24-1,NA,CATSDPGVAGTDTQYF,TGTGCCACCAGTGACCCGGGGGTAGCGGGCACAGATACGCAGTATTTT
TRBJ1-6,NA,TRBV20-1,few,CSAREISYNSPLHF,TGCAGTGCTAGAGAGATTTCGTATAATTCACCCCTCCACTTT
TRBJ2-7,TRBD2,TRBV4-1,NA,CASSQVLAGGQRSQYF,TGCGCCAGCAGCCAAGTGCTAGCGGGGGGGCAAAGGTCCCAGTACTTC
TRBJ2-5,TRBD2,TRBV2,few,CASGGLAGETQYF,TGTGCCAGCGGAGGACTAGCTGGAGAGACCCAGTACTTC
TRBJ2-5,TRBD2,TRBV7-2,NA,CASSSNSGGLGTQYF,TGTGCCAGCAGCTCCAATAGCGGGGGGCTAGGGACCCAGTACTTC
TRBJ2-1,TRBD1,TRBV7-6,NA,CASSLGRTGARNEQFF,TGTGCCAGCAGCTTAGGGCGGACAGGGGCTAGGAATGAGCAGTTCTTC
TRBJ2-1,NA,TRBV10-3,few,CAISGGASDRNNEQFF,TGTGCCATCAGTGGGGGGGCTTCGGACAGGAACAATGAGCAGTTCTTC
TRBJ2-5,TRBD1,TRBV28,few,CASSPETGEETQYF,TGTGCCAGCAGTCCCGAAACAGGGGAAGAGACCCAGTACTTC
TRBJ2-7,NA,TRBV6-2/TRBV6-3,NA,CASTTGDEQYF,TGTGCCAGCACTACCGGAGACGAGCAGTACTTC
TRBJ2-7,TRBD1,TRBV7-2,few,CASSLGGQGTYEQYF,TGTGCCAGCAGTTTAGGGGGACAGGGAACCTACGAGCAGTACTTC
TRBJ2-7,NA,TRBV5-1,few,CASSLSGDSEQYF,TGCGCCAGCAGCTTGAGTGGGGATTCCGAGCAGTACTTC
TRBJ2-7,NA,TRBV6-2/TRBV6-3,NA,CVSSRPSRGPFYEQYF,TGTGTCAGCAGCCGTCCCTCACGGGGGCCCTTCTACGAGCAGTACTTC
TRBJ1-2,NA,TRBV7-8,many,CASSPPPGGGYGYTF,TGTGCCAGCAGCCCTCCTCCGGGTGGGGGCTATGGCTACACCTTC
TRBJ2-7,TRBD2,TRBV5-1,NA,CASSQLGGGYEQYF,TGCGCCAGCAGCCAGCTTGGGGGGGGCTACGAGCAGTACTTC
TRBJ1-1,NA,TRBV29-1,NA,CSVPGPIGDTEAFF,TGCAGCGTGCCGGGTCCCATCGGGGACACTGAAGCTTTCTTT
TRBJ2-5,TRBD1,TRBV29-1,many,CSVDVTGGETQYF,TGCAGCGTTGACGTGACAGGGGGCGAGACCCAGTACTTC
TRBJ1-1,NA,TRBV13,once,CASSLTRGGLNTEAFF,TGTGCCAGCAGCTTGACCCGGGGGGGATTGAACACTGAAGCTTTCTTT
TRBJ1-2,NA,TRBV10-3,NA,CAISQDIYGYTF,TGTGCCATCAGTCAGGACATCTATGGCTACACCTTC
TRBJ1-2,TRBD1,TRBV7-2,few,CASSRDRVYGYTF,TGTGCCAGCAGCCGGGACAGGGTCTATGGCTACACCTTC
TRBJ1-1,TRBD1,TRBV5-1,NA,CASIWVGQKRTEAFF,TGCGCCAGCATCTGGGTGGGACAGAAACGCACTGAAGCTTTCTTT
TRBJ1-6,NA,TRBV2,NA,CASGTVNSPLHF,TGTGCCAGCGGGACCGTTAATTCACCCCTCCACTTT
TRBJ2-5,NA,TRBV10-3,NA,CAISGGMGFQTQYF,TGTGCCATCAGTGGCGGAATGGGGTTTCAGACCCAGTACTTC
TRBJ2-1,NA,TRBV14,once,CASSQSGELQFF,TGTGCCAGCAGCCAATCCGGGGAGCTTCAGTTCTTC
TRBJ1-1,NA,TRBV27,NA,CASSPDEGVTEAFF,TGTGCCAGCAGTCCCGATGAGGGGGTCACTGAAGCTTTCTTT
TRBJ2-1,TRBD1,TRBV29-1,NA,CSVDTTTGLGTQFF,TGCAGCGTTGACACTACGACAGGGTTGGGGACCCAGTTCTTC
TRBJ2-1,NA,TRBV20-1,NA,CSASGEVYEQFF,TGCAGTGCTAGTGGGGAGGTGTATGAGCAGTTCTTC
TRBJ2-1,TRBD2,TRBV3-1,NA,CASSHPQGSSGGYNEQFF,TGTGCCAGCAGCCACCCCCAGGGAAGTAGCGGGGGTTACAATGAGCAGTTCTTC
TRBJ1-2,NA,TRBV6-1,NA,CASSEAPSNYGYTF,TGTGCCAGCAGTGAAGCGCCCTCTAACTATGGCTACACCTTC
TRBJ2-1,NA,TRBV21-1,few,CASSKESQGKGYNEQFF,TGTGCCAGCAGCAAAGAGTCGCAGGGTAAGGGCTACAATGAGCAGTTCTTC
TRBJ2-1,TRBD1,TRBV15,once,CATSRETGSSYNEQFF,TGTGCCACCAGCAGAGAGACAGGGAGCTCCTACAATGAGCAGTTCTTC
TRBJ2-5,TRBD1,TRBV7-9,NA,CASSSIARDRGQETQYF,TGTGCCAGCAGCTCAATAGCCCGGGACAGGGGCCAAGAGACCCAGTACTTC
TRBJ2-6,NA,TRBV5-1,NA,CASSLTGTPGTGGANVLTF,TGCGCCAGCAGCTTAACCGGGACTCCTGGGACCGGTGGGGCCAACGTCCTGACTTTC
TRBJ1-5,NA,TRBV20-1,NA,CSARREGYGNQPQHF,TGCAGTGCTAGACGGGAGGGATATGGCAATCAGCCCCAGCATTTT
TRBJ2-5,NA,TRBV7-7,NA,CASSAGSVTETQYF,TGTGCCAGCAGCGCCGGTTCGGTTACAGAGACCCAGTACTTC
TRBJ2-5,NA,TRBV6-1,NA,CASSEVTEVSYNEQYF,TGTGCCAGCAGTGAAGTGACGGAGGTCTCCTACAATGAGCAGTACTTC